Each of the 26 T cell receptor beta chains below was sequenced from the same sample in a study of CD8+ T cells in alopecia areata. RNA, once extracted, was reverse transcribed into cDNA for use as the sequencing template. The repertoire was sequenced with immunoSEQ multiplex PCR; TCRdb's copy has only in-frame clones and lacks some. Found here are about 150,000 clones, about 50% of them singletons; the top ten hold roughly a fifth. Sequencing used CD8+ T cells sorted from blood, obtained at week 0. Receptor source: a human donor with alopecia areata.

This sequence joins TRBV4-3 and TRBJ2-5; TRBD2 aligns across 13 bases. Trimming cost V 4 bases and J 2 bases; bases outside gene matches: 4. This CDR3 is built from 16 residues. CDR1 LGHNA and CDR2 YSLEER come from the germline V gene. The DNA for the CDR3 is TGCGCCAGCAGCCGAACTAGCGGGGGGGAGCAAGAGACCCAGTACTTC. As protein: CASSRTSGGEQETQYF.

The chain joins TRBV30 to TRBJ1-2; D perhaps matches TRBD1 (5 bases). This CDR3 contains 13 residues. The V and J ends lost 6 bases and 0 bases respectively, with 11 bases between them. Germline-derived CDR1 and CDR2 are GTSNPN and SVGIG (reference sequence). The CDR3 DNA follows: TGTGCCTGCAACCCGGGACCTAACTATGGCTACACCTTC. This encodes CACNPGPNYGYTF.

The chain combines TRBV5-4 with TRBJ2-7; no clear D. The CDR3 consists of 14 residues. V lost 0 bases and J 1 base, leaving 8 bases between the germline ends. Germline loops: CDR1 SGHNT, CDR2 YYREEE (reference sequence). The CDR3 sequence: CASSLGSISYEQYF. The DNA of the CDR3 is TGTGCCAGCAGCTTGGGCAGTATTTCCTACGAGCAGTACTTC. The whole variable domain, remainder taken from reference TRBV5-4 and TRBJ2-7, is ETGVTQSPTHLIKTRGQQVTLRCSSQSGHNTVSWYQQALGQGPQFIFQYYREEENGRGNFPPRFSGLQFPNYSSELNVNALELDDSALYLCASSLGSISYEQYFGPGTRLTVT.

Turning to this clone: This CDR3 is also generated by other DNA sequences in the sample. The V call is TRBV29-1, the J call TRBJ2-7, with D tentatively TRBD1 (5 bases). Trimming took off 0 bases at V and 4 bases at J, with 10 bases between the two ends. From germline, CDR1 is SQVTM and CDR2 ANQGSEA. The CDR3 totals 13 residues. The CDR3 coding sequence is TGCAGCGTTGAAGACACAGGATCTTACGAGCAGTACTTC. Translation: CSVEDTGSYEQYF.

This clone was detected once. The chain links TRBV7-6 to TRBJ2-5, with D possibly called TRBD1 or TRBD2 (6 bases each). CDR1 is SGHVS and CDR2 is FNYEAQ in the germline V gene. The CDR3 spans 14 residues. V gave up 3 bases and J gave up 5 bases, with 13 bases separating them. The CDR3 coding sequence is TGTGCCAGCAGCTTGAGAACAGGGACTGAGACCCAGTACTTC. As protein: CASSLRTGTETQYF.

This clone appeared a few times. This chain connects TRBV15 to TRBJ2-1, with D uncertain. Germline V gene data show CDR1 as LNHNV and CDR2 as YYDKDF (reference sequence). The germline V and J ends were trimmed by 0 bases and 10 bases, with 10 bases remaining between them. The CDR3 runs 13 residues. CDR3 region: CATSRDPGEEQFF. As DNA, the CDR3 is TGTGCCACCAGCAGAGATCCGGGTGAGGAGCAGTTCTTC.

The gene calls are TRBV7-2 and TRBJ2-3, with a possible D match to TRBD2 (6 bases). V was trimmed by 0 bases and J by 5 bases, leaving 9 bases between them. Germline CDR1 and CDR2: SGHTA and FQGNSA. This CDR3 contains 14 residues. The CDR3 bases are TGTGCCAGCAGCTTAGCGCTTAGCGGAGATACGCAGTATTTT. Protein product: CASSLALSGDTQYF. Variable domain in full (rest from reference TRBV7-2 and TRBJ2-3): GAGVSQSPSNKVTEKGKDVELRCDPISGHTALYWYRQSLGQGLEFLIYFQGNSAPDKSGLPSDRFSAERTGGSVSTLTIQRTQQEDSAVYLCASSLALSGDTQYFGPGTRLTVL.

The chain's CDR3 is CASSQEGGGGYTF. Here the CDR3 DNA reads TGCGCCAGCAGCCAAGAAGGGGGCGGCGGCTACACCTTC. The chain links TRBV4-3 to TRBJ1-2; TRBD1 aligns across 7 bases. CDR1 and CDR2 (germline): LGHNA, YSLEER. The CDR3 runs to 13 residues. Unmatched junction bases numbered 3, after V lost 0 bases and J lost 8 bases.

The chain uses TRBV13 and TRBJ1-1, with D uncertain. CDR3 length equals 14 residues. Germline loops: CDR1 PRHDT, CDR2 FYEKMQ (reference sequence). V was trimmed by 5 bases and J by 0 bases, leaving 10 bases between them. CDR3 sequence reads: CASSRTEMNTEAFF. CDR3 coding DNA: TGTGCCAGCAGCCGGACGGAGATGAACACTGAAGCTTTCTTT.

J is TRBJ2-7 and V is TRBV27; D is perhaps TRBD1 (6 bases). This CDR3 is 13 amino acids long. V gave up 6 bases and J gave up 0 bases, with 9 bases separating them. CDR1 and CDR2 (germline): MNHEY, SMNVEV (reference sequence). CDR3 in amino acids: CASSDRSSYEQYF. In nucleotides, the CDR3 is TGTGCCAGCAGCGACAGGAGCTCCTACGAGCAGTACTTC.

This chain links TRBV7-8 with TRBJ1-5, with a possible D match to TRBD1 (5 bases). Germline V lookup: CDR1 SGHVS, CDR2 FQNEAQ. V lost 1 base and J 4 bases, leaving 11 bases between the germline ends. The CDR3 extends over 15 amino acids. CDR3 DNA sequence: TGTGCCAGCAGCTTAGAAGTCAGGGTTAATCAGCCCCAGCATTTT. It codes for CASSLEVRVNQPQHF.

V usage is TRBV4-3 and J usage is TRBJ1-1; the match to TRBD1 covers 7 bases. Unmatched junction bases numbered 5, after V lost 1 base and J lost 0 bases. In germline, CDR1 is LGHNA, CDR2 YSLEER. The length of the CDR3 is 16 residues. For the CDR3, the DNA is TGCGCCAGCAGCCAAGCCACGACAGGGATGAACACTGAAGCTTTCTTT. Translating gives CASSQATTGMNTEAFF.

This sequence joins TRBV25-1 and TRBJ1-6; 10 bases fit TRBD1. Losses at the gene ends were 3 bases for V and 7 bases for J; bases not matched to a gene: 6. Germline loops: CDR1 MGHDK, CDR2 SYGVNS. The length of the CDR3 is 16 residues. This chain's CDR3 is CASSENRQGANSPLHF. The CDR3 nucleotides read TGTGCCAGCAGTGAGAACCGACAGGGGGCGAATTCACCCCTCCACTTT.

The rearrangement joins TRBV9 to TRBJ1-4; possibly TRBD1 for D (6 bases). V was cut by 0 bases and J by 5 bases, with 14 bases left in between. This CDR3 region has 16 residues. Per the germline V gene, CDR1 is SGDLS and CDR2 is YYNGEE. The CDR3 is CASSVEKQGSNEKLFF. In DNA form, the CDR3 reads TGTGCCAGCAGCGTAGAAAAGCAGGGGTCGAATGAAAAACTGTTTTTT.

The gene calls are TRBV11-3 and TRBJ2-7, with 12 bases aligning to TRBD2. Germline V gene data show CDR1 as SGHNT and CDR2 as YENEEA. Trimming cost V 2 bases and J 0 bases; bases outside gene matches: 5. The CDR3 sequence is 17 residues long. The DNA for the CDR3 is TGTGCCAGCAGCTTAAAGACTAGCGGGAGAAGCTCCTACGAGCAGTACTTC. It encodes CASSLKTSGRSSYEQYF.

The genes are TRBV9 and TRBJ1-1; D remains unclear. Trimming removed 0 bases from V and 4 bases from J, with 13 bases in between. From germline, CDR1 is SGDLS and CDR2 YYNGEE. The CDR3 has 15 residues. As DNA, the CDR3 is TGTGCCAGCAGCGTAGGGGGAGCGGCGTCCACTGAAGCTTTCTTT. Its protein product is CASSVGGAASTEAFF.

This chain connects TRBV27 to TRBJ2-6; D might be TRBD1 (6 bases). CDR1 and CDR2 (germline): MNHEY, SMNVEV (reference sequence). The CDR3 covers 13 residues. V gave up 2 bases and J gave up 9 bases, with 8 bases separating them. CDR3 nucleotide sequence: TGTGCCAGCAGTTTAGGGGGCGTCAACGTCCTGACTTTC. It specifies CASSLGGVNVLTF.

The chain couples TRBV30 to TRBJ2-7; D possibly matches TRBD1 or TRBD2 (5 bases each). V was shortened by 7 bases and J by 1 base, with 14 bases between the two germline ends. The germline V gene encodes CDR1 GTSNPN and CDR2 SVGIG (reference sequence). The CDR3 runs to 13 residues. CDR3 DNA: TGTGCCTTGGAGGCAGGGATTTCCTACGAGCAGTACTTC. Translated, it gives CALEAGISYEQYF.

The chain joins TRBV5-1 to TRBJ1-5; TRBD1 matches 8 bases. Trimming took 4 bases from V and 8 from J; bases not matched to a gene: 11. Per germline, CDR1 SGHRS and CDR2 YFSETQ. CDR3 length equals 15 residues. CDR3 region: CASSTGQGSSEPQHF. CDR3 DNA: TGCGCCAGCAGCACCGGACAGGGATCTTCTGAGCCCCAGCATTTT. Full variable domain (outside the CDR3, taken from reference TRBV5-1 and TRBJ1-5): KAGVTQTPRYLIKTRGQQVTLSCSPISGHRSVSWYQQTPGQGLQFLFEYFSETQRNKGNFPGRFSGRQFSNSRSEMNVSTLELGDSALYLCASSTGQGSSEPQHFGDGTRLSIL.

This clone came up once. The gene calls are TRBV7-9 and TRBJ2-7; TRBD1 matches at 7 bases. The trim removed 4 bases at V and 0 bases at J, leaving 6 bases unmatched. CDR3 length equals 15 residues. Germline V gene sequence: CDR1 SEHNR, CDR2 FQNEAQ (reference sequence). CDR3 region: CASSSAQGPSYEQYF. The CDR3 DNA follows: TGTGCCAGCAGCTCCGCACAGGGGCCCTCCTACGAGCAGTACTTC.

Notes on this clone: One end of the junction varies from germline; a read error may be responsible. The chain has TRBV12-5 and TRBJ2-1; D is ambiguous. Looked up from germline, CDR1 is LGHNT and CDR2 is FRNRAP. This CDR3 has 11 amino acids. In nucleotides, the CDR3 is TGTGCTAGTGGTTTAAGGGAAGAGCGGTTCTTC. Protein: CASGLREERFF.

This clone was counted between two and nine times. The gene calls are TRBV29-1 and TRBJ2-6; 13 nucleotides align to TRBD2. The germline V gene encodes CDR1 SQVTM and CDR2 ANQGSEA. CDR3 length: 16 amino acids. The J segment lost 5 bases and the V segment lost 7 bases, leaving 8 bases of the junction unmatched. CDR3 residues: CSAILAGGAWANVLTF. DNA for the CDR3: TGCAGCGCTATACTAGCGGGGGGGGCCTGGGCCAACGTCCTGACTTTC.

The chain combines TRBV25-1 with TRBJ1-4; 8 bases are a match to TRBD1. Germline CDR1 reads MGHDK; CDR2 reads SYGVNS. The ends lost 9 bases at V and 11 bases at J; junction bases unmatched: 5. CDR3 size: 11 residues. In DNA form, the CDR3 reads TGTGCCAGTACAGGGGGGCGGAAACTGTTTTTT. This sequence encodes CASTGGRKLFF.

This chain links TRBV14 with TRBJ2-1; D is uncertain. The CDR3 contains 13 residues. V lost 4 bases and J lost 6, with 10 bases in between. CDR1 and CDR2 from the germline V gene are SGHDN and FVKESK. In DNA, the CDR3 is TGTGCCAGCAGCCCAGGTTGGCCCAATGAGCAGTTCTTC. Translation: CASSPGWPNEQFF.

In its sample, this clone was seen a few times. The chain combines TRBV29-1 with TRBJ2-3, with 10 bases that match TRBD2. V shed 0 bases, J shed 7 bases, and the junction held 7 bases outside the gene matches. The germline V gene has CDR1 SQVTM and CDR2 ANQGSEA. The CDR3 contains 15 residues. The CDR3 nucleotides are TGCAGCGTTGAAGATGGGAGCGGGGGGGCATATACGCAGTATTTT. Its translation is CSVEDGSGGAYTQYF.

V usage is TRBV2 and J usage is TRBJ1-1; TRBD1 aligns across 7 bases. In germline, CDR1 is SNHLY, CDR2 FYNNEI. The V and J ends lost 8 bases and 0 bases, in that order; junction bases with no gene match: 12. The CDR3 spans 16 residues. For the CDR3, the DNA is TGTGCCAGCTATGGGACAGTTTTTAGTCTGAACACTGAAGCTTTCTTT. Translated: CASYGTVFSLNTEAFF.